Reported below is one T cell receptor (beta chain). Original processing methods: Amplification from reference gene primers served as the basis for estimated nucleated cell counts. The assay was immunoSEQ multiplex PCR, and TCRdb's table has in-frame clones only and misses some. The D gene and trimming were derived from the DNA, and the V and J assignments and clone size from that table. The sample shows more than 15,000 clones, about 81% of them seen only once. The sample originates from a study of blood T cell repertoires in COVID-19. Germline CDR1 SGHRS, CDR2 YFSETQ. This CDR3 region has 15 residues. V was clipped by 2 bases and J by 4 bases, with 15 bases between them.

The sample consisted of peripheral blood. The sequence derives from a man between 60 and 75 years old with acute or convalescent COVID-19. The rearrangement uses TRBV5-1 and TRBJ1-1; possible D gene TRBD1, 5 bases. This CDR3 is CASSLNQGRGTEAFF. CDR3 nucleotides: TGCGCCAGCAGCTTAAATCAGGGAAGGGGCACTGAAGCTTTCTTT. Full variable domain (remainder filled in from reference TRBV5-1 and TRBJ1-1): KAGVTQTPRYLIKTRGQQVTLSCSPISGHRSVSWYQQTPGQGLQFLFEYFSETQRNKGNFPGRFSGRQFSNSRSEMNVSTLELGDSALYLCASSLNQGRGTEAFFGQGTRLTVV.